This TCR beta chain was observed in a study of blood T cells in healthy people across ages (dated by TCRdb to between 2014 and 2017). Regarding the research as a whole: Template switching captured roughly one uniquely barcoded TCR beta cDNA molecule per two T cells in model experiments. Using deep sequencing normalized with unique cDNA molecular identifiers, the study measured how TCR beta repertoire diversity changes with age. The donors were split into four age groups: young (average 16 years), middle-aged (about 40), aged (more than 60) and long-lived (roughly 77). For two donors (one aged 18 to 30 and one aged 80 or older), the study analyzed two additional independent replicas of 1 million unique cDNA reads from the same blood draw. General findings and caveats noted by the study authors: Conclusive comparison of naive and antigen-experienced compartments was prevented by the profiling of bulk unsorted PBMCs. Compared with the aged group, the long-lived group had more naive CD4+ T cells, fewer expanded clones and increased TCR diversity, a pattern suggesting age selection. Estimates of total diversity based on one million sequenced T cells were regarded as lower bounds and as underestimates. Because donor CMV infection status was unknown, age-related changes in expanded clonotypes were potentially confounded. Observed TCR beta diversity per million T cells fell roughly linearly with age, and a significant reduction was already apparent by age roughly 40. A strong correlation was found between observed TCR beta diversity and the percentage of naive T cells measured by flow cytometry.

The CDR1 and CDR2 encoded by the germline V gene are MDHEN and SYDVKM. Including the terminal cysteine and phenylalanine, the CDR3 comprises 14 residues. The kept DNA is CDR3 alone, 42 bases in frame from the first base. Between the V and J ends, shortened by 10 bases and 1 base respectively, the junction contains 16 bases. The library was built by means of 5' RACE. The reads were generated on an Illumina HiSeq 2500. The second PCR ran for about 6 to 12 cycles and used a J-beta primer mix along with a sample-barcoded 5' primer. A unique molecular identifier was introduced onto each TCR beta cDNA molecule by a template-switch 5' adaptor carrying 12 random nucleotides. At least 3 million CDR3-containing paired-end reads were obtained from each sample. First-strand cDNA was synthesized from all RNA with the Mint cDNA synthesis kit, primed by a TRBC-specific oligonucleotide. Following uracil-DNA glycosylase treatment, a first 18-cycle PCR with universal primers M1SS and BC2_uni_R was performed on all cDNA. For the original study's pipeline: Each sample was normalized by randomly selecting 1 million high-quality reads, each carrying a distinct molecular identifier. Reads sharing molecular identifiers were discarded rather than binned into consensus sequences. MiTCR, set to a Q25 quality threshold and the strictest error-elimination algorithm, was used for CDR3 identification, clonotype clustering and error correction. A nonparametric unseen species model using Euler transformation provided a lower-bound estimate of total TCR beta diversity. Using fastp at Q25 and MiXCR, TCRdb reprocessed the public reads and kept productive beta chains. CDR3 protein duplicates are merged, each entry listing the most common genes and DNA. The V and J calls come from TCRdb's annotation, not from the publication. In all, the sample holds about 780,000 distinct CDR3 sequences, and roughly 24% of those were seen once. 2.5% to 3.5% of the sample rests with the top ten.

The donors were some 39 Caucasian individuals from Russia, aged 6 to 90 years, who were systemically healthy. About 10 milliliters of peripheral blood were collected from each donor into EDTA-treated Vacutainer tubes. Ficoll-Paque density-gradient centrifugation was used to isolate PBMCs, with at least 6.5 million per sample. Total RNA was extracted from PBMCs with Trizol reagent, with at least 6 micrograms obtained per sample. For every donor, an aliquot of PBMCs went through flow cytometry to measure the percentages of naive CD45RAhigh/CD27high T cells. This clonotype showed up many times. Its binding antigen is unknown. No base-level quality is on record; no much larger clone is a single base apart. This sample also belongs to another study, concerning T cells of mothers and their children. According to the second study: Donors were nine systemically healthy Caucasian individuals: three mothers and their six children. cDNA synthesis consumed the entire amount of extracted RNA, loaded at approximately 1.5 ug RNA in each 15 ul reaction. In the second PCR, sample barcodes and 2-4 random nucleotides were introduced via the M1S primer. Over 9 million TCR beta CDR3 reads came from each mother, compared with approximately 3 million reads from each child. TCR recombination output is similarly shaped by thymic selection in related and unrelated pairs, with a minor effect exerted by inherited differences. Normalized repertoire overlap was always found to be slightly, but never significantly, higher in related mother-child pairs than in unrelated mother-child pairs. No persistent microchimeric T cell clones were detected, at a sensitivity of approximately 100 clones per million clonotypes. To look for features that set related mother-child pairs apart from unrelated individuals, the researchers ran deep NGS to compare the TCR beta repertoires of mothers and children. The mean age was approximately 41 +/- 4 years for the mothers and approximately 11 +/- 4 years for the children. After adapter ligation with NEBNext reagents, the libraries were sequenced on Illumina HiSeq 2000 with 100+100 nt paired-end reads. To avoid cross-contamination, the mother libraries and the child libraries were prepared a month apart and sequenced in separate runs. Between roughly 500,000 and 2,300,000 distinct TCR beta clonotypes were identified per donor. Naive TCR beta clonotypes were estimated from low-frequency clonotypes matched to each donor's FACS-determined naive share, without sorting.

The sequencing input was blood. The sequence joins TRBV28 to TRBJ2-5; a weak D assignment points to TRBD2 (5 bases agree). The clonotype was recovered from a boy aged 10-17 years in good health. The base sequence is TGTGCCACAGGCGGGTTAAAGCGCCAAGAGACCCAGTACTTC. Its protein is CATGGLKRQETQYF.